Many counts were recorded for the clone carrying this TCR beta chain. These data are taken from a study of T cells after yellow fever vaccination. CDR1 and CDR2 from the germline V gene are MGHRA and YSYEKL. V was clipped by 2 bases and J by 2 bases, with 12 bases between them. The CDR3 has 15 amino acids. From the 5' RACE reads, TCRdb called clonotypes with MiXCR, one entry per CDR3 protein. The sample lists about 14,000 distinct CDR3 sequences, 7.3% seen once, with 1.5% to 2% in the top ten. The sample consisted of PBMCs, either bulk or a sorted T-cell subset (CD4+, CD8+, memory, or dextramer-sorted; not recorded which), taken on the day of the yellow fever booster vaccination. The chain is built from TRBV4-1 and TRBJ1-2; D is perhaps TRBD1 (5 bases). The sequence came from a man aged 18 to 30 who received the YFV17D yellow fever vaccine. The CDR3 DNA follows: TGCGCCAGCAGCCAATCCCAGACAGCCAACTATGGCTACACCTTC. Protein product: CASSQSQTANYGYTF.